This T cell receptor beta chain was captured by sequencing in a study of Ad26.COV2.S vaccination and SARS-CoV-2 variants. Whole-study results and caveats: Substantial breadth was reported for post-vaccination spike-specific CD8+ and CD4+ T cells. Assessments of TCR breadth and depth may have underestimated the total T cell responses.

A word on this clone: Its antigen is as yet unknown.

Germline lookup yields CDR1 LNHDA and CDR2 SQIVND (reference sequence). The CDR3 loop spans 14 amino acids. The trim removed 5 bases at V and 5 bases at J, leaving 4 bases unmatched. Noted treatment: around 19 received Ad26.COV2.S at low or high dose, single or two shots; about 5 received placebo; per-sample allocation not given. All samples were drawn on day 63, counting from the first vaccine or placebo injection. Libraries were prepared by immunoSEQ multiplex PCR; TCRdb keeps only in-frame clonotypes and omits some of them. The table shows a few hundred thousand clones, with around 88% occurring only once.

The chain employs TRBV19 and TRBJ2-1, with 9 bases fitting TRBD1. The sequencing here drew on peripheral blood, taken in a trial of Ad26.COV2.S vaccine versus placebo. This sequence was found in a person between 18 and 59 years old who received the Ad26.COV2.S COVID-19 vaccine or a placebo. CDR3 nucleotide sequence: TGTGCCAGTAGTGAACAGGGGGCCCACAATGAGCAGTTCTTC. It is translated as CASSEQGAHNEQFF.